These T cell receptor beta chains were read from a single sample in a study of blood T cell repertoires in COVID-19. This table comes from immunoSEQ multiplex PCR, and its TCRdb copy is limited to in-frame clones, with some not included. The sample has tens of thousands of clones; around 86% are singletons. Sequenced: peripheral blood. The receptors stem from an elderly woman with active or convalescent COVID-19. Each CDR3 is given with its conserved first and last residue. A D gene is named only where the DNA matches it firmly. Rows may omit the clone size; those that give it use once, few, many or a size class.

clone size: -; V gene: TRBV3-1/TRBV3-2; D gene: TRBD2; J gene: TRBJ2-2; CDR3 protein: CASSLGTSGLTGELFF; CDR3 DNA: TGTGCCAGCAGCCTCGGGACTAGCGGTCTCACCGGGGAGCTGTTTTTT
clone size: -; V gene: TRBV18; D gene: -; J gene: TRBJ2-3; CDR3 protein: CASSPQGAQGTDTQYF; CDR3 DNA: TGTGCCAGCTCACCACAAGGGGCTCAGGGTACAGATACGCAGTATTTT
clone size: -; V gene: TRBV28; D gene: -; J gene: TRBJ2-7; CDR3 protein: CASSQTGLLNYEQYF; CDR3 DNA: TGTGCCAGCAGTCAAACAGGGCTCCTAAACTACGAGCAGTACTTC
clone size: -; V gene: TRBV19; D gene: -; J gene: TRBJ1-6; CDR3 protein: CASSMRPATDWPGALHF; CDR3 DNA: TGTGCCAGTAGTATGAGGCCTGCGACGGACTGGCCGGGGGCCCTCCACTTT
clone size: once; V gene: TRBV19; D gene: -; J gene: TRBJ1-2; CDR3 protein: CASSIPGVGGYTF; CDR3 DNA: TGTGCCAGTAGTATACCGGGGGTGGGCGGCTACACCTTC
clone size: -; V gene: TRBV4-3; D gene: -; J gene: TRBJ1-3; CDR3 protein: CASSQDFVDSGNTIYF; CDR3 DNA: TGCGCCAGCAGCCAAGATTTTGTAGATTCTGGAAACACCATATATTTT
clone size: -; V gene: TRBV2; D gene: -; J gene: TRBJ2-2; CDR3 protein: CASSLQRQNTGELFF; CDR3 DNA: TGTGCCAGCAGTCTCCAGAGGCAAAACACCGGGGAGCTGTTTTTT
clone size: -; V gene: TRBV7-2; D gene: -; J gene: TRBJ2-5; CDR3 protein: CASSFSASTVQETQYF; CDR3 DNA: TGTGCCAGCAGCTTCTCAGCCTCGACAGTACAAGAGACCCAGTACTTC
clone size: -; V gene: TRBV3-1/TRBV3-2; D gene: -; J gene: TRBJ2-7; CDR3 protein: CASSQDGGLPVYEQYF; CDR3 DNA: TGTGCCAGCAGCCAAGATGGGGGACTCCCTGTCTACGAGCAGTACTTC
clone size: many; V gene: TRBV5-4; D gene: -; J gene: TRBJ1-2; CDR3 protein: CASSADGGVVGYTF; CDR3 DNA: TGTGCCAGCAGCGCTGATGGGGGGGTTGTCGGCTACACCTTC
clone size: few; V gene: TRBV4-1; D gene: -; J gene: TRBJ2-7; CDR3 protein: CASSQGSSYEQYF; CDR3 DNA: TGCGCCAGCAGCCAAGGTAGCTCCTACGAGCAGTACTTC
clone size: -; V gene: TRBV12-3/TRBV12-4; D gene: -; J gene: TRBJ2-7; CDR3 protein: CASSLGLASEQYF; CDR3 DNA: TGTGCCAGCAGTTTGGGGCTAGCGAGCGAGCAGTACTTC
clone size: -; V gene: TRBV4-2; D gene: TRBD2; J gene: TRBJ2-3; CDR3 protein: CASSPLAEYSTDTQYF; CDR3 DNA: TGTGCCAGCAGCCCACTAGCGGAGTATAGCACAGATACGCAGTATTTT
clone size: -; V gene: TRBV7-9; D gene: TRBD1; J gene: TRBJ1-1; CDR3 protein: CASSLEGARNTEAFF; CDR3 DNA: TGTGCCAGCAGCTTGGAGGGGGCGCGGAACACTGAAGCTTTCTTT
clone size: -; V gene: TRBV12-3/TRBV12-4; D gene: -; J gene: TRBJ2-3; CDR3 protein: CASSLLEQGPQYF; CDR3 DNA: TGTGCCAGCAGCCTTCTTGAACAGGGTCCCCAGTATTTT
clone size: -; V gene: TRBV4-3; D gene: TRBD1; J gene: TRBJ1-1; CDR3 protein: CASSRSTGGQSEAFF; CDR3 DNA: TGCGCCAGCAGCCGGTCGACAGGGGGTCAGTCTGAAGCTTTCTTT
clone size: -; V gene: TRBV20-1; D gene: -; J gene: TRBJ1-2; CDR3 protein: CSANNRLLEF; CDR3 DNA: TGCAGTGCTAATAACAGGTTATTGGAATTC
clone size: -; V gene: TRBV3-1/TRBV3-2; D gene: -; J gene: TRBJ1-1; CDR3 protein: CASSHAFRDSEAFF; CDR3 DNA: TGTGCCAGCAGCCACGCATTCAGGGACTCTGAAGCTTTCTTT
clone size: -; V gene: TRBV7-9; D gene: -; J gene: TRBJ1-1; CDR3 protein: CASSTAAGTEAFF; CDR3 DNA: TGTGCCAGCAGCACTGCTGCGGGTACTGAAGCTTTCTTT
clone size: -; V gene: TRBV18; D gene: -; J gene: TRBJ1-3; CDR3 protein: CASSLSLAGTGNTIYF; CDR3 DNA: TGTGCCAGCTCACTCTCCCTCGCAGGGACTGGAAACACCATATATTTT